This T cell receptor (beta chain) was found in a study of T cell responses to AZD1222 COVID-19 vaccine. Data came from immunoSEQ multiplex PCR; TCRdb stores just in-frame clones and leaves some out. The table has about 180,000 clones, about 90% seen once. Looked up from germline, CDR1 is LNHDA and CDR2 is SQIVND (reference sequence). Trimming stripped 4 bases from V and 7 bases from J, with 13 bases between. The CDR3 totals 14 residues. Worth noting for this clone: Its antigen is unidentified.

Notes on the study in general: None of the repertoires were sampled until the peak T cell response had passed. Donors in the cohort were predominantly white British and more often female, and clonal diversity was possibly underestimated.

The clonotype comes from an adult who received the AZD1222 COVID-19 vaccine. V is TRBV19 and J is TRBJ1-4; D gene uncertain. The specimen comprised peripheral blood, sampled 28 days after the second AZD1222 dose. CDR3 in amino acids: CASSTSRGVEKLFF. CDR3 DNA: TGTGCCAGTAGTACCTCCCGGGGAGTTGAAAAACTGTTTTTT.